Listed below are T cell receptor beta chains from one sample, sequenced in a study of early T cells in non-severe SARS-CoV-2 infection. MiXCR was run by TCRdb on the 5' RACE reads, yielding one entry per CDR3 protein. The sample yields about 110,000 distinct CDR3 sequences, more than 9.5% seen once. Sequences were obtained from whole blood. These TCRs come from an adult who was a healthcare worker with PCR-confirmed SARS-CoV-2 infection or an uninfected control (not recorded which). CDR3s include the opening cysteine and the closing phenylalanine or tryptophan. The D gene is left open where the match is weak. Rows give clone size only sometimes, using once, few, many, or a class for an expanded clone.

CASSLDIAGGGNEQFF,TGCGCCAGCAGCTTGGATATAGCGGGAGGGGGCAATGAGCAGTTCTTC,TRBV5-1,many,TRBJ2-1,TRBD2
CSARGVSSYNEQFF,TGCAGTGCTCGCGGGGTGAGCTCCTACAATGAGCAGTTCTTC,TRBV20-1,few,TRBJ2-1,.
CASSLTRGADTQYF,TGCGCCAGCAGTCTAACCCGGGGAGCAGATACGCAGTATTTT,TRBV4-3,.,TRBJ2-3,.
CASSQDKGGADTQYF,TGTGCCAGCAGTCAAGACAAGGGTGGGGCAGATACGCAGTATTTT,TRBV6-4,few,TRBJ2-3,.
CASSNKRGGSSTDTQYF,TGTGCCAGCAGTAACAAGCGGGGGGGCTCTAGCACAGATACGCAGTATTTT,TRBV7-6,many,TRBJ2-3,TRBD2
CASSGLPGSGANVLTF,TGCGCCAGCAGCGGACTCCCAGGATCCGGGGCCAACGTCCTGACTTTC,TRBV5-1,few,TRBJ2-6,.
CAIRDREVVQYF,TGTGCCATTCGGGACAGAGAGGTAGTGCAGTACTTC,TRBV10-3,.,TRBJ2-7,TRBD1
CASRLGRDNEQFF,TGTGCCAGCAGGCTCGGCAGAGACAATGAGCAGTTCTTC,TRBV2,many,TRBJ2-1,.
CASSYPTSGHYEQYF,TGTGCCAGCAGTTATCCGACTAGCGGGCACTACGAGCAGTACTTC,TRBV6-2/TRBV6-3,many,TRBJ2-7,TRBD2
CASSYSRKQYF,TGTGCCAGCAGTTACTCCCGAAAGCAGTACTTC,TRBV6-6,few,TRBJ2-7,.
CASSLPQGYEQYF,TGTGCCAGCAGCTTGCCACAGGGGTACGAGCAGTACTTC,TRBV5-6,few,TRBJ2-7,TRBD1
CSARPRNTGELFF,TGCAGTGCGAGGCCTCGAAACACCGGGGAGCTGTTTTTT,TRBV20-1,many,TRBJ2-2,.
CASRAGLGNTEAFF,TGTGCCAGCCGCGCAGGGCTAGGGAACACTGAAGCTTTCTTT,TRBV28,many,TRBJ1-1,.
CASSLSAGTNEKLFF,TGTGCCAGCAGCTTATCGGCAGGGACTAATGAAAAACTGTTTTTT,TRBV7-9,few,TRBJ1-4,.
CASAGTPHWTQYF,TGTGCCAGCGCGGGGACCCCCCACTGGACCCAGTACTTC,TRBV28,.,TRBJ2-5,.
CASSSSGGLTEAFF,TGTGCCAGCAGCTCCTCGGGAGGGCTCACTGAAGCTTTCTTT,TRBV7-6,.,TRBJ1-1,.
CASEGGDEKLFF,TGTGCCAGCGAGGGCGGGGATGAAAAACTGTTTTTT,TRBV28,many,TRBJ1-4,.
CSARRGGTDTQYF,TGCAGTGCTAGGCGCGGGGGGACAGATACGCAGTATTTT,TRBV20-1,.,TRBJ2-3,TRBD2
CASSVDGSTDTQYF,TGTGCCAGCAGCGTAGATGGATCCACAGATACGCAGTATTTT,TRBV9,few,TRBJ2-3,.
CAIRRDTEETQYF,TGTGCCATCAGACGGGACACCGAAGAGACCCAGTACTTC,TRBV10-3,.,TRBJ2-5,.
CASSKRQGMITDTQYF,TGTGCCAGCAGCAAGCGACAGGGGATGATAACAGATACGCAGTATTTT,TRBV7-8,.,TRBJ2-3,TRBD1
CASSRSRTSGRAVDTQYF,TGTGCCAGCAGTCGATCCCGGACTAGCGGGAGGGCCGTGGATACGCAGTATTTT,TRBV6-6,many,TRBJ2-3,TRBD2
CSAERVGDGPYNQFF,TGCAGTGCCGAGCGGGTAGGGGACGGGCCTTACAATCAGTTCTTC,TRBV20-1,many,TRBJ2-1,.
CASIRTVNTEAFF,TGTGCCAGCATACGCACCGTGAACACTGAAGCTTTCTTT,TRBV6-1,.,TRBJ1-1,.
CATSATPLLNSPLHF,TGTGCCACCTCAGCAACTCCTCTGCTTAATTCACCCCTCCACTTT,TRBV14,.,TRBJ1-6,.
CASSSYREKNPYEQYF,TGTGCCAGCAGCTCGTACCGGGAGAAAAACCCCTACGAGCAGTACTTC,TRBV11-2,.,TRBJ2-7,.
CASSSSGHYNEQFF,TGTGCCAGCAGTTCTAGCGGGCACTACAATGAGCAGTTCTTC,TRBV12-3/TRBV12-4,many,TRBJ2-1,TRBD2
CASCSPEGSGREQFF,TGTGCCAGCTGCTCCCCAGAGGGTAGCGGGAGGGAGCAGTTCTTC,TRBV7-9,once,TRBJ2-1,TRBD2
CASSPTPASGVNTEAFF,TGTGCCAGCAGCCCCACCCCAGCCTCTGGAGTGAACACTGAAGCTTTCTTT,TRBV7-8,.,TRBJ1-1,.
CASSLAGPYNSPLHF,TGTGCCAGCAGCTTGGCGGGTCCCTATAATTCACCCCTCCACTTT,TRBV5-4,many,TRBJ1-6,.
CASSVGGQETQYF,TGTGCCAGCAGCGTGGGGGGACAAGAGACCCAGTACTTC,TRBV3-1,.,TRBJ2-5,.
CASSPLVSTGELFF,TGTGCCAGCTCACCGCTAGTGTCCACCGGGGAGCTGTTTTTT,TRBV18,many,TRBJ2-2,.
CASSYSEGQDGYTF,TGTGCCAGCAGTTACTCGGAAGGGCAGGATGGCTACACCTTC,TRBV6-5,few,TRBJ1-2,.
CSAIPNSPRGNEQFF,TGCAGTGCTATCCCCAACAGCCCCAGGGGGAATGAGCAGTTCTTC,TRBV20-1,many,TRBJ2-1,TRBD1
CASGAGPTDTQYF,TGTGCCAGCGGAGCGGGCCCCACAGATACGCAGTATTTT,TRBV2,few,TRBJ2-3,.
CASSPRIGSGELFF,TGCGCCAGCAGCCCAAGAATTGGGAGCGGGGAGCTGTTTTTT,TRBV4-3,.,TRBJ2-2,.
CASSSNPGTTNQYF,TGTGCCAGCAGCTCCAACCCCGGGACGACTAACCAGTACTTC,TRBV7-2,few,TRBJ2-4,.
CASSRRGEQFF,TGTGCCAGTAGTAGGAGGGGGGAGCAGTTCTTC,TRBV19,.,TRBJ2-1,.
CASSSRQGFGANVLTF,TGTGCCAGCAGCTCCCGACAGGGGTTCGGGGCCAACGTCCTGACTTTC,TRBV7-2,few,TRBJ2-6,TRBD1
CASSLRLAGVGELFF,TGTGCCAGCAGCCTTAGACTAGCGGGAGTAGGGGAGCTGTTTTTT,TRBV7-8,.,TRBJ2-2,TRBD2
CASSLYGNQETQYF,TGCGCCAGCAGCTTGTACGGGAACCAAGAGACCCAGTACTTC,TRBV5-1,few,TRBJ2-5,.
CASSGILRGGRTDTQYF,TGTGCCAGCAGCGGAATCCTTCGTGGCGGGAGGACAGATACGCAGTATTTT,TRBV9,many,TRBJ2-3,TRBD2
CASSRDLSRFIPNTIYF,TGTGCCAGCAGCCGAGATCTTAGCCGGTTTATTCCGAACACCATATATTTT,TRBV14,.,TRBJ1-3,.
CSARIQGDTGELFF,TGCAGTGCTAGAATCCAGGGAGACACCGGGGAGCTGTTTTTT,TRBV20-1,few,TRBJ2-2,.
CASSKGTTSTETQYF,TGCGCCAGCAGCAAGGGGACTACATCAACTGAGACCCAGTACTTC,TRBV5-1,few,TRBJ2-5,TRBD2
CASSFGEILNYEQYF,TGTGCCAGCAGCTTTGGAGAGATACTAAACTACGAGCAGTACTTC,TRBV7-2,many,TRBJ2-7,.
CASSQRGHSNEQFF,TGTGCCAGCAGCCAAAGGGGCCACTCGAATGAGCAGTTCTTC,TRBV3-1,many,TRBJ2-1,.
CSSQQGRYNEQFF,TGCAGCAGCCAACAGGGGCGATACAATGAGCAGTTCTTC,TRBV29-1,many,TRBJ2-1,TRBD1